This T cell receptor (beta chain) stems from a study of cytomegalovirus exposure and HLA in healthy donors. General study findings and limits: The investigators catalogued 150 to 200 TCR beta chains as cytomegalovirus-associated.

To note about this clone: Its antigen remains unidentified.

With 60 Vbeta and 13 Jbeta primers, the PCR was carried out. Profiling relied on immunoSEQ multiplex PCR, and the TCRdb table lists in-frame clones only, not all of them. The sample holds some 140,000 clones, 60% to 80% seen once. This TCR came from a man aged 30 to 39 in good health and CMV-seronegative. Sequencing was done on a sample of PBMCs.

As DNA, the CDR3 is TGCGCCAGCAGCCAAGATGGGGCTAGCGGGCTGGGGGATACGCAGTATTTT. This gives the protein CASSQDGASGLGDTQYF. The rearrangement links TRBV4-1 to TRBJ2-3; TRBD2 aligns across 8 bases. Germline assignment: CDR1 MGHRA and CDR2 YSYEKL. The CDR3 runs 17 residues. The V and J ends lost 0 bases and 6 bases, in that order; junction bases with no gene match: 11.